A single T cell receptor beta chain is shown here with its context. The clone's antigen remains unknown. Base quality data are lacking; no much larger clone is found one base away. The cohort consisted of 666 healthy bone marrow donors. Cohort members were all nominally healthy when sampled, although unrecorded immune exposures were likely present. The donor was CMV seronegative and was included in the group of hundreds of seronegative cohort members. Every donor gave a peripheral blood sample, and the peripheral blood mononuclear cells from that sample were used for TCR beta sequencing. Genomic DNA extraction from the blood cell samples was performed with the Qiagen DNeasy Blood Extraction Kit. The germline V gene encodes CDR1 SNHLY and CDR2 FYNNEI. At the junction V is shortened by 5 bases and J by 6 bases, with 17 bases in between. The CDR3 contains 16 residues, cysteine and phenylalanine counted. The retained sequence is limited to the CDR3, 48 bases, with the frame set at the first base.

Library preparation used the immunoSEQ multiplex PCR assay. The multiplex PCR relied on a mix of 60 forward primers for TCR Vbeta segments and 13 reverse primers for TCR Jbeta segments. Amplification of the CDR3 region of rearranged TCR beta genes was performed with a multiplex PCR assay on genomic DNA. On the Illumina HiSeq System, the amplified TCR beta libraries were sequenced as 87-base-pair reads. The authors' analysis ran thus. A later analysis counted 65 million to 90 million unique TCR beta chains across the 670 or so repertoires, and around 9.9 million of these chains were shared by at least two donors. To remove PCR and sequencing errors, raw reads were error-corrected and collapsed into unique sequences using a nearest-neighbor algorithm that merged closely related sequences. V, D and J gene segments were assigned by aligning CDR3 sequences to IMGT reference sequences. For a sequence to be retained, a match of at least six nucleotides to both a V gene segment and a J gene segment was required. Rearrangements were classified as productive when the CDR3 lacked stop codons and remained in frame with V and J, and all other rearrangements were classified as non-productive. CDR3 was defined according to IMGT convention as the region running from the second conserved V-encoded cysteine to the conserved J-encoded phenylalanine. In an earlier analysis of around 640 of the donors, sequences lacking an unambiguous match to a single V gene segment were excluded. In an earlier analysis of 500 to 750 of the donors, V segments were called functional above 56.7% productive rearrangements and were called segregating when the between-donor standard deviation exceeded 5%. A statistical classification framework was built for diagnosing cytomegalovirus status from the catalog of TCR beta chain sequences. V and J gene assignment, in a later analysis, came from comparing TCR nucleotide sequences with IMGT/GENE-DB human TR gene sequences. Using the TCRdist pipeline, a later analysis assigned CDR3 sequences along with most-parsimonious VDJ recombination scenarios. In a later analysis, each TCR beta chain was defined by its CDR3 amino acid sequence together with its V-gene family, and reads without a unique V-gene family were excluded. As a way to deal with suspected cross-contamination and a sequencing artifact, a later analysis dropped nearly 600 nucleotide sequences that were highly shared and had low generation probability. In a later analysis, a clonal expansion index was calculated for each public chain from normalized within-repertoire ranks of inferred template counts. In a later analysis, generation probabilities were computed with a VDJ recombination model fitted to out-of-frame rearrangements, and the resulting probabilities were checked against IGoR. In a later analysis, TCR-TCR, TCR-HLA and TCR-CMV co-occurrence was scored with hypergeometric tests, and a repertoire-size bias correction was applied to TCR pairs. A later analysis estimated false discovery rates by permuting HLA or CMV assignments 20 times. In a later analysis, co-occurring TCRs were grouped using DBSCAN, and TCRdist sequence similarity was added for clustering within HLA-allele-positive subsets. Repertoires with fewer than 30,000 or more than 120,000 public chains, plus five repertoires with anomalous nucleotide sharing, were excluded from co-occurrence clustering. TCRdb holds this immuneACCESS table with in-frame rearrangements only. Some clones are missing; in checked studies, unresolved V genes explain under half, and the rest has no known cause. V and J calls and clone size follow that table, whereas D and trimming were derived from the DNA. Counted in this sample were more than 90,000 clones; approximately 72% of them appeared once. The ten largest clones capture 1.5% to 2% of the sample.

The entry originates in a study of cytomegalovirus exposure and HLA in healthy donors (dated by TCRdb to about 2017). In the study overall: According to an earlier analysis of several hundred of the donors, some 180 million T cells yielded roughly 110 million unique TCR beta sequences and around 280 Gb of sequence data. An early release that covered about 640 HLA-typed donors contained approximately 300 gigabases of sequencing data and tens of millions of unique TCR sequences. Of the 350 to 450 genotyped donors, approximately 82% fell in the genetic ancestry cluster associated with self-reported Caucasian donors. The study aimed to test whether signatures of past pathogen exposure could be identified by cataloging public T cell receptors. The study used immunosequencing to profile the T cell repertoires of around 600 subjects and linked those repertoires to cytomegalovirus serostatus. In addition to the first cohort of 500 to 850 subjects, a separate validation cohort of about 120 different subjects was used. The study combined high-throughput TCR immunosequencing, statistical association of individual TCRs with disease status, and machine learning to predict cytomegalovirus infection status. To study patterns of TCR occurrence, a later analysis re-analyzed previously published TCR beta repertoires from 666 donors and added high-resolution HLA genotyping. The later analysis used no new phenotypic data to find candidate immune exposures, relying instead on TCR beta sequences and their occurrence across donors. In an earlier analysis of several hundred of the donors, high-throughput TCR beta sequencing was used to judge whether each TCR beta V gene segment behaved as functional or pseudogenic. Alongside the repertoire data, information on donor age, sex, ethnicity and CMV serostatus was compiled. A later genetic analysis took genome-wide SNP genotypes for about 65% of the 666 donors and used that subset as a discovery cohort. All discovery cohort repertoires had been generated using a single sequencing platform. HLA typing covered class I and class II loci at four-digit resolution. The number of donors typed differed by locus, with about 620-630 for A, B, C, DRB1 and DQB1, over 500 for DQA1, 600 to 610 for DPA1, and 400 to 490 for DPB1. Four to six DR-DQ haplotypes were handled as single units for association and clustering, since linkage in the cohort was strong. Among 398 genotyped donors of the cohort, an average of approximately 230,000 unique TCR beta nucleotide sequences were sequenced per donor, around 20% of them non-productive.

Broad study findings and their caveats: Most CMV-associated TCR beta chains appeared to be HLA-restricted in a later analysis, and the HLA associations seemed to be driven largely by CMV exposure. Because HLA typing was missing for some donors at each locus, association tests included only the typed subset. V-gene and J-gene trimming of TCR beta chains was associated with a missense DCLRE1C variant in a later genetic analysis, and the association was replicated in an independent cohort. In a later analysis, HLA-associated TCR beta chains were found to be more clonally expanded and to have lower generation probabilities than equally common non-associated chains. In a later analysis, several top co-occurrence clusters were reported to appear linked to parvovirus B19, influenza, CMV and Epstein-Barr virus. Broadly in line with IMGT annotations, most TCR beta V segments showed up in productive rearrangements about 90% or about 30% of the time in an earlier analysis of several hundred of the donors. In both the original and validation cohorts, the classifier was reported to diagnose cytomegalovirus status with high specificity and sensitivity. A total of roughly 160 TCR beta chains were listed by the study as associated with cytomegalovirus. According to a later analysis, TCR association rates differed among HLA loci, with DRB1 alleles showing the most associated TCRs and HLA-C alleles showing the fewest. Some IMGT-functional V segments, including TRBV6-2 and TRBV6-3, could not be distinguished by the 87-base-pair reads and were therefore excluded. Compared with the 666-donor mean, donors in an Asian-associated ancestry cluster had fewer N-insertions in productive TCRs, according to a later genetic analysis. Specific HLA alleles were associated with 18,000 or so TCR beta sequences at a false discovery rate of 0.05 in a later analysis. Correlated functional status among segregating V segments might reflect linkage disequilibrium, but an unknown experimental factor could not be ruled out. A cluster of highly shared sequence variants was judged likely to be a technical artifact of the sequencing pipeline. Strong co-occurrence of HLA alleles, especially DR and DQ, made assigning TCR associations to individual alleles difficult. A further reported finding was that TCR beta sequences accurately predicted the HLA-A and HLA-B alleles for most subjects in the first cohort. The authors suggested that the approach could potentially be generalized to other disease states and immunological phenotypes. The only immune exposure information available for the cohort was CMV serostatus. Because counts were too low, about 18 rarely observed V segments, including chromosome 9 orphons, were excluded from the earlier analysis of 587 of the donors. Roughly uniform sequencing depth across donors was assumed in presence/absence analyses, although this assumption may not hold. Only TCR beta chains were sequenced in this cohort, and the absence of alpha or paired-chain data limited detectable features. Across donors, most TCR sequences were observed very rarely, whereas some public TCRs were present in many individuals. Three of the identified cytomegalovirus-associated TCR beta chains were confirmed in vitro to be specific for cytomegalovirus antigens.

Recombination linked TRBV2 to TRBJ1-6; no D gene is confidently identified. The sample was PBMCs. The receptor was isolated from a woman in her thirties or forties in good health and CMV-seronegative. The DNA sequence is TGTGCCAGCAGTCGAACCGGGGTCCCGGCTAATTCACCCCTCCACTTT. It encodes CASSRTGVPANSPLHF.